The entry below describes one T cell receptor beta chain. The sample belongs to a study of blood T cell repertoires in COVID-19. Study-wide context: Acute and convalescent COVID-19 samples came from the United States, Italy and Spain.

Sequencing used immunoSEQ multiplex PCR; TCRdb keeps in-frame clones, though not all of them. The sample includes 80,000 to 100,000 clones, about 87% seen only once; the top ten take 20%. The CDR3 length is 15 residues. Trimming left V 4 bases short and J 2 bases short, with 15 bases between. CDR1 is WNHNN, CDR2 SYGVQD, per germline (reference sequence). V and J are TRBV10-1 and TRBJ2-7; D not certain. The clonotype comes from a human donor in a cohort sampled during active COVID-19. The sequenced sample was peripheral blood. In nucleotides, the CDR3 is TGCGCCAGCAGTGGAGGCGATTCGTTTCCCTACGAGCAGTACTTC. This translates into CASSGGDSFPYEQYF.